This T cell receptor (beta chain) was profiled in a study of regulatory T cells in long-lasting Graves disease. About the study: Antithyroid drugs had been given to newly diagnosed Graves' patients for under 3 months. Study results and limitations: TRBV28, TRBJ1-2 and TRBJ2-5 emerged as the favored segments in persistent disease.

The time point denotes: newly diagnosed GD, antithyroid drugs for less than 3 months. The TCR library was made from RNA extracted from PBMCs. Construction of the TCR beta libraries employed iRepertoire HTBI primers in conjunction with Arm-PCR of CDR3 regions. MiXCR, applied by TCRdb to the multiplex PCR reads, yields one record per CDR3 protein. The table shows 600,000 to 650,000 distinct CDR3 sequences, with roughly 15% occurring only once. In the case of this clonotype: Its antigen remains unknown.

The CDR3 is made up of 15 amino acids. The germline V gene encodes CDR1 SGHTA and CDR2 FQGNSA. Trimming stripped 5 bases from V and 3 bases from J, with 15 bases between. In addition, the sample was reused for a study of T cells in Graves' hyperthyroidism and ophthalmopathy. Turning to that study: From stable hyperthyroidism, ophthalmopathy was set apart by a 13 V-J model.

The material sequenced was peripheral blood mononuclear cells (PBMCs), taken at new diagnosis, from a patient treated with antithyroid drugs. The genes are TRBV7-2 and TRBJ2-3; no firm D call. The sequence was obtained from a woman under 40 with Graves disease. The CDR3 reads CASSPFGAKTDTQYF. The CDR3 nucleotides are TGTGCCAGCAGCCCTTTCGGAGCGAAGACAGATACGCAGTATTTT.